The 13 T cell receptor beta chains listed next were all sequenced from one sample in a study of CD8+ T cells in alopecia areata. Once RNA had been extracted, it was reverse transcribed into cDNA to act as the sequencing template. Repertoires were generated with immunoSEQ multiplex PCR, while TCRdb's copy carries only in-frame clones and drops some. The data contain approximately 280,000 clones, more than 45% of them singletons. Treatment here: oral pan-JAK inhibitor, 5-10 mg twice daily. The specimen comprised CD4+ T cells sorted from blood, sampled at week 24, from a patient treated with tofacitinib. These receptor sequences come from a human donor with alopecia areata.

The chain recombines TRBV29-1 with TRBJ2-7; D may be TRBD1 (7 bases). Trimming left V 5 bases short and J 9 bases short, with 23 bases between. Germline V gene lookup returns CDR1 SQVTM and CDR2 ANQGSEA. This CDR3 is built from 14 residues. CDR3 amino acids: CSVRGTDPVSAQYF. In nucleotides, the CDR3 is TGCAGCGTTCGGGGGACAGACCCCGTATCCGCGCAGTACTTC.

CDR3 residues: CASTLSGVNTEAFF. For the CDR3, the DNA is TGTGCCAGCACCCTGAGCGGAGTGAACACTGAAGCTTTCTTT. The chain combines TRBV2 with TRBJ1-1; no reliable D call. The CDR3 has 14 amino acids. V was shortened by 7 bases and J by 0 bases, with 12 bases between the two germline ends. Germline V gene data show CDR1 as SNHLY and CDR2 as FYNNEI.

J is TRBJ1-5 and V is TRBV25-1, with 7 positions matching TRBD1. Germline CDR1 is MGHDK and CDR2 is SYGVNS. The ends lost 1 base at V and 5 bases at J; junction bases unmatched: 8. This CDR3 contains 16 residues. The CDR3 protein is CASSEFEGAGHQPQHF. CDR3 sequence (DNA): TGTGCCAGCAGTGAATTCGAGGGGGCCGGGCATCAGCCCCAGCATTTT.

The chain employs TRBV30 and TRBJ2-1, with TRBD2 matching 11 bases. V was clipped by 0 bases and J by 11 bases; unmatched bases: 9. Germline CDR1 reads GTSNPN; CDR2 reads SVGIG (reference sequence). The CDR3 runs 15 residues. CDR3 loop: CAWSVRASGGFKQFF. In nucleotides, the CDR3 is TGTGCCTGGAGTGTACGGGCTAGCGGGGGGTTCAAGCAGTTCTTC.

This chain links TRBV4-1 with TRBJ2-1; D perhaps matches TRBD2 (5 bases). The CDR3 totals 13 residues. Germline CDR1 and CDR2: MGHRA and YSYEKL. V was trimmed by 4 bases and J by 7 bases, leaving 11 bases between them. DNA for the CDR3: TGCGCCAGCAGCCGCGGACTGGATAATGAGCAGTTCTTC. It translates to CASSRGLDNEQFF.

The V gene is TRBV6-1, the J gene TRBJ1-1; 7 bases agree with TRBD1. Germline V lookup: CDR1 MNHNS, CDR2 SASEGT. V lost 9 bases and J lost 4; bases outside the gene matches: 5. The CDR3 is 12 amino acids. The CDR3 spells CASKQGPTEAFF. For the CDR3, the DNA is TGTGCCAGTAAACAGGGGCCCACTGAAGCTTTCTTT.

This clone was detected a few times. The chain links TRBV30 to TRBJ1-1; weak D call: TRBD1 (6 bases). Germline loops: CDR1 GTSNPN, CDR2 SVGIG (reference sequence). The CDR3 contains 12 residues. The CDR3 sequence is CVFAGANTEAFF. For the CDR3, the DNA is TGTGTGTTTGCAGGGGCGAACACTGAAGCTTTCTTT.

This clone was counted a few times. The chain recombines TRBV28 with TRBJ2-4; D might be TRBD1 (6 bases). Trimming stripped 3 bases from V and 9 bases from J, with 12 bases between. CDR1 and CDR2 (germline): MDHEN, SYDVKM. The CDR3 contains 13 residues. The DNA of the CDR3 is TGTGCCAGCAGTTTGTTTGGGGGCACCATTCAGTACTTC. This sequence encodes CASSLFGGTIQYF.

The chain uses TRBV4-2 and TRBJ1-1; 9 bases line up with TRBD1. Trimming took 3 bases from V and 2 from J; bases not matched to a gene: 4. Germline V gene lookup returns CDR1 LGHNA and CDR2 YNFKEQ. This CDR3 has 15 residues. In DNA form, the CDR3 reads TGTGCCAGCAGCCATCCGACAGGGGGAAACACTGAAGCTTTCTTT. This translates into CASSHPTGGNTEAFF.

This clone was observed a handful of times. This chain joins TRBV29-1 and TRBJ1-6; 7 bases fit TRBD1. There are 14 residues in the CDR3. V trimming: 4 bases; J trimming: 8 bases; junction bases outside the gene matches: 8. Germline loops: CDR1 SQVTM, CDR2 ANQGSEA. CDR3 DNA sequence: TGCAGCGTTGCGTTGGGCCAGGGGGATTCACCCCTCCACTTT. Its protein is CSVALGQGDSPLHF.

A word on this clone: Different DNA sequences within this sample yield the same CDR3. The chain is built from TRBV30 and TRBJ2-3, with D uncertain. Germline assignment: CDR1 GTSNPN and CDR2 SVGIG (reference sequence). This CDR3 has 11 residues. The ends were cut back, 0 bases at V and 5 bases at J, with 3 bases in the middle. The CDR3 loop reads CAWSVGDTQYF. The CDR3 coding sequence is TGTGCCTGGAGTGTTGGAGATACGCAGTATTTT.

The chain links TRBV4-1 to TRBJ2-3, with D hard to call. Trimming took 6 bases from V and 0 from J, leaving 10 bases between them. CDR1 and CDR2 from the germline V gene are MGHRA and YSYEKL. The CDR3 consists of 14 residues. CDR3 nucleotides: TGCGCCAGCAGGTTGGCTCCTAGCACAGATACGCAGTATTTT. It is translated as CASRLAPSTDTQYF.

V gene TRBV25-1 combines with J gene TRBJ2-4; TRBD2 might be the D (6 bases). The germline V gene encodes CDR1 MGHDK and CDR2 SYGVNS. The CDR3 runs to 16 residues. Trimming left V 2 bases short and J 1 base short, with 12 bases between. CDR3 sequence (DNA): TGTGCCAGCAGTGAAGAGGCAGGAGGGGCCAAAAACATTCAGTACTTC. It yields the protein CASSEEAGGAKNIQYF.